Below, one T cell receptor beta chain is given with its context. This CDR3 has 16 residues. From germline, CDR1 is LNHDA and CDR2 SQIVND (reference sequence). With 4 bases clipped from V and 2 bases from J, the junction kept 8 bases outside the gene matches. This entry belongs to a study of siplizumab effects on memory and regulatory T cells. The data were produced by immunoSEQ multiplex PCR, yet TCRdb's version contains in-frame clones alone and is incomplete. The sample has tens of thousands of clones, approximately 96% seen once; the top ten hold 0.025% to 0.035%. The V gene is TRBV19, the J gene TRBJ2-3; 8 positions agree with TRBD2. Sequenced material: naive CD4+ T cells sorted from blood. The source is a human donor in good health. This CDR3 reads CASSRSRGANTDTQYF. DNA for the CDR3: TGTGCCAGTAGTAGGTCGCGGGGGGCCAACACAGATACGCAGTATTTT.